A single sample gave rise to the 14 T cell receptor beta chains below, sequenced in a study of identical twins. Each CDR3 protein is one row after TCRdb ran MiXCR on the 5' RACE reads. The sample includes roughly 700,000 distinct CDR3 sequences, over 8.5% of them seen just once. This same sample was also part of a study on yellow fever vaccine responses in identical twins.

Sequencing used PBMCs. The receptors were sampled from a woman in her late teens or twenties in good health.

CDR3 nucleotide sequence: TGCAGCGTACTTAGTCCTGCTATGTGGAATGAGCAGTTCTTC. Protein: CSVLSPAMWNEQFF. V is TRBV29-1 and J is TRBJ2-1, with D uncertain. Trimming took off 6 bases at V and 7 bases at J, with 19 bases between the two ends. Per germline, CDR1 SQVTM and CDR2 ANQGSEA. This CDR3 comprises 14 residues.

This clonotype was detected a few times. The J gene is TRBJ1-6, the V gene TRBV12-3 or TRBV12-4, with 7 bases aligning to TRBD1. The CDR3 spans 14 residues. The V segment lost 8 bases and the J segment 5 bases; nucleotides outside the gene matches: 6. In DNA form, the CDR3 reads TGTGCCAGCGGGTTGGGACAGAATAATTCACCCCTCCACTTT. It codes for CASGLGQNNSPLHF.

There are many counts of this clonotype. CDR3 in DNA: TGTGCCAGCTCACCACCGTTTTCGTACAATGAGCAGTTCTTC. Amino acid sequence: CASSPPFSYNEQFF. The chain uses TRBV18 and TRBJ2-1; D uncertain. Trimming pared 0 bases from V and 4 bases from J, leaving 7 bases between. The CDR3 consists of 14 residues. Germline CDR1 and CDR2: KGHSH and LQKENI.

This clonotype was found a few times. This sequence joins TRBV20-1 and TRBJ2-3; D is uncertain. From germline, CDR1 is DFQATT and CDR2 SNEGSKA (reference sequence). There are 14 residues in the CDR3. The germline V and J ends were trimmed by 5 bases and 4 bases, with 16 bases remaining between them. CDR3 loop: CSAGSPVVADTQYF. For the CDR3, the DNA is TGCAGTGCTGGATCTCCGGTGGTGGCAGATACGCAGTATTTT.

The sample holds a few counts of this clonotype. The chain couples TRBV19 to TRBJ2-7; possibly TRBD2 for D (5 bases). The V end lost 3 bases, the J end lost 2 bases, and 11 bases lay between the germline ends. Germline-derived CDR1 and CDR2 are LNHDA and SQIVND (reference sequence). This CDR3 comprises 14 residues. CDR3 sequence: CASSISGMTYEQYF. The CDR3 nucleotides read TGTGCCAGTAGTATCTCGGGAATGACCTACGAGCAGTACTTC.

This clonotype has more than one count but fewer than ten. The chain carries TRBV11-2 and TRBJ2-2; D uncertain. This CDR3 comprises 15 residues. Between the trimmed V and J ends, which lost 0 bases and 4 bases, there was a span of 9 bases. CDR1 is SGHAT, CDR2 FQNNGV, per germline. The CDR3 loop reads CASSLEGISTGELFF. CDR3 in DNA: TGTGCCAGCAGCTTAGAAGGGATTTCCACCGGGGAGCTGTTTTTT.

The gene calls are TRBV13 and TRBJ2-6, with 9 bases fitting TRBD1. The junction had 5 bases not matched to a gene; V was cut back by 3 bases and J by 2 bases. The CDR3 contains 17 residues. The V gene's germline CDR1 is PRHDT and CDR2 FYEKMQ (reference sequence). The CDR3 reads CASSLEQGAAGANVLTF. CDR3 coding DNA: TGTGCCAGCAGCTTGGAACAGGGGGCTGCTGGGGCCAACGTCCTGACTTTC.

The CDR3 spells CSARAWTRASYEQYF. For the CDR3, the DNA is TGCAGTGCTAGAGCTTGGACCCGGGCCTCCTACGAGCAGTACTTC. The chain joins TRBV20-1 to TRBJ2-7; no clear D gene. V lost 1 base and J 0 bases, leaving 13 bases between the germline ends. This CDR3 contains 15 residues. Germline assignment: CDR1 DFQATT and CDR2 SNEGSKA (reference sequence).

This clonotype has at least ten counts. V and J are TRBV6-1 and TRBJ2-2, with 8 bases matching TRBD1. The V segment lost 7 bases and the J segment 5 bases; nucleotides outside the gene matches: 3. Germline CDR1 MNHNS, CDR2 SASEGT. This CDR3 has 13 residues. CDR3 loop: CASTYRGTGELFF. The CDR3 coding sequence is TGTGCCAGCACCTACAGGGGGACCGGGGAGCTGTTTTTT.

This clonotype occurred a few times. The chain recombines TRBV7-9 with TRBJ1-1; no definite D call. Trimming stripped 4 bases from V and 3 bases from J, with 12 bases between. Per germline, CDR1 SEHNR and CDR2 FQNEAQ (reference sequence). The CDR3 extends over 14 amino acids. The CDR3 region is CASSYRDVDTEAFF. CDR3 nucleotide sequence: TGTGCCAGCAGCTATCGGGATGTGGACACTGAAGCTTTCTTT.

This clonotype was detected ten times or more. The chain recombines TRBV29-1 with TRBJ2-7; D is ambiguous. The CDR3 loop spans 13 amino acids. V was cut by 3 bases and J by 2 bases, with 11 bases left in between. Germline-derived CDR1 and CDR2 are SQVTM and ANQGSEA. The CDR3 protein is CSVDDGVTYEQYF. The CDR3 coding sequence is TGCAGCGTTGATGATGGGGTAACCTACGAGCAGTACTTC.

The chain carries TRBV9 and TRBJ1-2; a weak D match, TRBD1 (5 bases). The germline gives CDR1 SGDLS, CDR2 YYNGEE. Trimming removed 2 bases at V and 8 bases at J, with 22 bases between. The CDR3 runs 16 residues. This chain's CDR3 is CASSVVGTDPEGGYTF. For the CDR3, the DNA is TGTGCCAGCAGCGTGGTTGGGACCGATCCCGAAGGAGGCTACACCTTC.

This clonotype has only a few counts. This rearrangement joins TRBV7-8 to TRBJ1-6; D gene unclear. Germline assignment: CDR1 SGHVS and CDR2 FQNEAQ. Trimming stripped 7 bases from V and 9 bases from J, with 13 bases between. The CDR3 loop spans 13 amino acids. The CDR3 DNA is TGTGCCAGCATGTCCATCCCCTCTTCACCCCTCCACTTT. It encodes CASMSIPSSPLHF.

Ten or more counts support this clonotype. The rearrangement links TRBV5-1 to TRBJ2-2, with 9 bases fitting TRBD1. Germline assignment: CDR1 SGHRS and CDR2 YFSETQ. The CDR3 has 14 residues. V lost 5 bases and J lost 4; bases outside the gene matches: 3. The CDR3 spells CASRLGQGTGELFF. The CDR3 coding sequence is TGCGCCAGCAGACTGGGACAGGGCACCGGGGAGCTGTTTTTT.